This section outlines one T cell receptor beta chain sequence together with its context. This clonotype was detected many times. Its antigen specificity is not known. No base quality values were provided; no much bigger clone lies one nucleotide off. These data come from a study of regulatory T cells in long-lasting Graves disease listed by TCRdb under 2021. For the study in its entirety: In the newly diagnosed Graves' disease group, patients had been taking antithyroid drugs for less than 3 months. Peripheral blood TCR sequencing and RNA sequencing compared persistent Graves' disease patients with newly diagnosed Graves' disease patients. The study was conducted in China and was registered as a clinical trial. A total of around 33 samples were covered by TCR sequencing, comprising some 13 persistent and about 20 newly diagnosed Graves' disease patients.

This specimen's time point label, per the study, means: newly diagnosed GD, antithyroid drugs for less than 3 months. For both TCR sequencing and RNA sequencing, RNA was extracted from PBMCs using TRIzol. The diagnosis of Graves' disease followed American Thyroid Association guidelines. Patients for the study were recruited at an endocrinology department in Xi'an, China. Each patient gave approximately 10 milliliters of peripheral blood, collected in an EDTA anticoagulant tube. Ficoll Paque Plus density gradient separation was used to isolate PBMCs, and no further T cell sorting was performed. RNA quality was checked with an Agilent 2100 Bioanalyzer and agarose gel, and concentration with a NanoDrop 2000. Libraries came from multiplex PCR. Sequencer: Illumina HiSeq 4000. CDR3 regions were amplified by Arm-PCR with iRepertoire HTBI primers to construct TCR beta libraries. PCR products were gel purified before sequencing. The paper's processing steps were these. Across samples, 60 to 70 TRBV and 15 or so TRBJ segments were identified and used for gene usage analysis of CDR3 amino acid clonotypes. Filtered high-quality paired reads were merged into contigs using COPE and FqMerger. Contigs were aligned with BLAST to IMGT TRBV, TRBD and TRBJ reference genes, and CDR3 was defined per IMGT. Any clonotype with a frequency above 0.1% was counted as a highly expanded clone. Shannon entropy was used to measure repertoire diversity, and the Gini coefficient was used to measure V-J evenness. A clonotype was considered public if more than one individual shared it. TCRdb itself trimmed the public reads at Q25 with fastp, ran MiXCR and retained productive beta chains. Identical CDR3 proteins give one entry, which carries the most common genes and DNA. The V and J calls reflect TCRdb's pipeline rather than the authors' work. The sample yields 440,000 or so distinct CDR3 sequences; under 15% were counted once. The biggest ten clones account for 16% of the sample.

What the study reported, not specific to this receptor: The study examined only peripheral blood because the primary lesion, thyroid tissue, could not be accessed. Only the TCR beta chain was sequenced and analyzed. The authors noted that the small sample size was a limitation that may lower accuracy. Compared with newly diagnosed patients, persistent Graves' disease patients had lower TCR Shannon entropy and fewer highly expanded clones, which suggests clonal expansion. Persistent patients shared more public clonotypes among themselves (around 2,800) than newly diagnosed patients did (more than 950).

The data also belong to a second study, concerning T cells in Graves' hyperthyroidism and ophthalmopathy. As described in the second report: Stable Graves' hyperthyroidism was defined as the absence of progression to ophthalmopathy over 18 months of follow-up. The hyperthyroidism patients were between 18 and 65 years old and newly diagnosed, with a disease duration of less than 2 months. Patients with uncontrolled infections, other autoimmune diseases, pregnancy or lactation were excluded. Diagnoses were established on the basis of clinical symptoms, serum thyroxine and TRAb, thyroid ultrasound, and orbital computed tomography. The TCR CDR3 was subjected to a first round of RT-PCR using the HTBI primer set and the Qiagen OneStep RT-PCR kit. Most expanded thyroid clonotypes (frequency above 0.001) were also detected in blood, a finding suggesting that blood repertoires may reflect thyroid immune responses. A model built on a 13 V-J signature distinguished ophthalmopathy from stable hyperthyroidism, reaching about 88% sensitivity and approximately 81% specificity in cross-validation and 80%/75% in testing. In validation, progression to ophthalmopathy was predicted by the model with more than 65% sensitivity and under 85% specificity, a median of roughly 6.4 months before onset. TCR V-J signatures able to tell the groups apart were searched for in a discovery cohort of around 95 patients, of whom under 45 had Graves' ophthalmopathy and around 57 had stable Graves' hyperthyroidism. Prospective prediction of ophthalmopathy was tested in an independent validation cohort of 18 hyperthyroidism patients and 15 to 17 patients who later progressed to ophthalmopathy. The 85 to 100 discovery patients were divided at random into training and test sets in a 7:3 ratio. Thyroid tissue and blood T-cell repertoires from about six Graves' hyperthyroidism patients were also compared in the study. Following sampling, methimazole starting at 30 mg daily was given to hyperthyroidism patients, and high-dose intravenous methylprednisolone was given to ophthalmopathy patients. A second multiplex PCR round built the libraries, followed by size selection and purification. Paired-end sequencing of the libraries was performed with 100 bp reads on an Illumina HiSeq2000. SOAPnuke was used to process the raw data, with reads discarded if the reads contained adapters or uncalled bases, had a mean Phred below 15, or lacked an exact constant-primer or identifier match. COPE v1.2.5 was used to merge the high-quality paired reads, and each unique nucleotide sequence was defined as a clonotype. MiTCR v1.1 was used to align the clonotypes against IMGT TRBV, TRBD and TRBJ reference segments. Only V-J combinations with frequency above 0.0001, covering roughly 99% of repertoires, were analysed. The TCS score was defined as F50 (clonal expansion) divided by E x V (chaos), with BLOSUM62-based TCRdist calculated between CDR3 peptides within each V-J. Welch's t-statistics and random forest reduced around 510 V-J features to some 14, which were used in a naive Bayes classifier (R e1071). No statistical method was used to fix the sample size in advance, and group allocation was not hidden from the investigators. TCR Vbeta CDR3 sequencing of approximately 140 peripheral blood samples (approximately 44 ophthalmopathy, approximately 80 hyperthyroidism and about 17 progressor patients) is reported in the paper.

This sample comprised peripheral blood mononuclear cells (PBMCs), obtained at new diagnosis, from a patient treated with antithyroid drugs. The clonotype originates from a woman in her thirties with Graves disease. Donor details come from another sample of the same person, matched by shared clones.

The bases read TGTGCCTGGAGTCCCCTCGGTGGACTCGGGGAGCTGTTTTTT. Translated, it reads CAWSPLGGLGELFF. This chain joins TRBV30 to TRBJ2-2; the D gene is perhaps TRBD2, from 5 matching bases. V and J lose 2 bases and 7 bases, and a span of 14 bases separates them. The CDR3 spans 14 residues, from the cysteine through the phenylalanine. The entry retains the CDR3 DNA only, 42 bases that are in frame from base 1. CDR1 and CDR2 are read off the germline V gene (reference sequence) as GTSNPN and SVGIG.